This T cell receptor beta chain is drawn from a study of Graves' ophthalmopathy and Graves' hyperthyroidism. The overall study: Peripheral blood was gathered at first diagnosis, ahead of any treatment whatsoever.

Trimming took 6 bases from V and 4 from J; bases not matched to a gene: 2. The CDR3 sequence is 13 residues long. Germline V gene lookup returns CDR1 ENHRY and CDR2 SYGVKD. Overall study findings and caveats: Discrimination between ophthalmopathy and stable hyperthyroidism by a 13-signature model showed 87.88% sensitivity and 65% to 84% specificity. Detected in blood as well were most expanded thyroid clonotypes with frequency above 0.001.

The study amplified TCR beta CDR3 regions using RNA transcripts. Investigators did first-round RT-PCR with HTBI primers, then second-round multiplex PCR. One entry per CDR3 protein results from TCRdb running MiXCR on the multiplex PCR reads. This repertoire shows hundreds of thousands of distinct CDR3 sequences, around 50% found once; its top ten account for about 45%. Worth noting for this clonotype: Its antigen is undetermined.

Among the exclusions were patients with other autoimmune diseases, uncontrolled infections, pregnancy or lactation. The chain has TRBV10-3 and TRBJ1-1; 10 bases are a match to TRBD1. The specimen was peripheral blood. The sequence was collected from an adult man with Graves' ophthalmopathy. CDR3 loop: CAIRDRGVTEAFF. In DNA, the CDR3 is TGTGCCATCAGGGACAGGGGGGTCACTGAAGCTTTCTTT.